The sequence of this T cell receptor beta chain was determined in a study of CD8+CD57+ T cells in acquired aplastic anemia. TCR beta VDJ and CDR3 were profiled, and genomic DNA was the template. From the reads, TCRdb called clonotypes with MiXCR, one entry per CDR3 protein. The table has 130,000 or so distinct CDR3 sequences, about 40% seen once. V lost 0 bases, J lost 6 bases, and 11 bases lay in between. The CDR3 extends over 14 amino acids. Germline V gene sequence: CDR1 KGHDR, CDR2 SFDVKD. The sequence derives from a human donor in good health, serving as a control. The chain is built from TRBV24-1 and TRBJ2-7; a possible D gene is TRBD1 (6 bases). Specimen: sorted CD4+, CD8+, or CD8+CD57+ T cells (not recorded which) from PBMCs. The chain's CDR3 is CATSDLATGGEQYF. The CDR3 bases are TGTGCCACCAGTGATTTGGCGACAGGAGGCGAGCAGTACTTC.